The present entry profiles one TCR beta chain with its context. Its antigen is unknown. Using immunoSEQ multiplex PCR, the repertoire was profiled, and TCRdb retains in-frame clones only, with some absent. The sample yields approximately 110,000 clones, around 94% seen once. This CDR3 is 16 amino acids long. The germline V gene has CDR1 SNHLY and CDR2 FYNNEI. V was shortened by 4 bases and J by 0 bases, with 13 bases between the two germline ends. The data belong to a study of cytomegalovirus exposure and HLA in healthy donors. Study conclusions and caveats: Associated with cytomegalovirus, according to the listing, were some 180 TCR beta chains. Specificity for CMV antigens was confirmed in vitro for a few of the CMV-associated chains.

The source material was PBMCs. V usage is TRBV2 and J usage is TRBJ1-3; possible D gene TRBD1, 6 bases. The receptor comes from a woman in her late teens or twenties in good health and CMV-seronegative. CDR3 nucleotide sequence: TGTGCCAGCAGTGTAACCGGGACATTCTCTGGAAACACCATATATTTT. Translation: CASSVTGTFSGNTIYF.